This T cell receptor (beta chain) came from a study of blood T cell repertoires in COVID-19. The CDR3 has 11 residues. Trimming shortened V by 6 bases and J by 2 bases, and 4 bases separated the two germline ends. Per germline, CDR1 MNHEY and CDR2 SVGAGI. TCRdb's copy holds only in-frame clones and misses some; the assay was immunoSEQ multiplex PCR. The data contain approximately 300,000 clones, 86% of them singletons. This chain joins TRBV6-5 and TRBJ1-2; no firm D call. The sequence came from a woman in her forties or fifties with acute or convalescent COVID-19. Sequencing was carried out using peripheral blood. The DNA for the CDR3 is TGTGCCAGCAGCATGAACTATGGCTACACCTTC. This encodes CASSMNYGYTF.